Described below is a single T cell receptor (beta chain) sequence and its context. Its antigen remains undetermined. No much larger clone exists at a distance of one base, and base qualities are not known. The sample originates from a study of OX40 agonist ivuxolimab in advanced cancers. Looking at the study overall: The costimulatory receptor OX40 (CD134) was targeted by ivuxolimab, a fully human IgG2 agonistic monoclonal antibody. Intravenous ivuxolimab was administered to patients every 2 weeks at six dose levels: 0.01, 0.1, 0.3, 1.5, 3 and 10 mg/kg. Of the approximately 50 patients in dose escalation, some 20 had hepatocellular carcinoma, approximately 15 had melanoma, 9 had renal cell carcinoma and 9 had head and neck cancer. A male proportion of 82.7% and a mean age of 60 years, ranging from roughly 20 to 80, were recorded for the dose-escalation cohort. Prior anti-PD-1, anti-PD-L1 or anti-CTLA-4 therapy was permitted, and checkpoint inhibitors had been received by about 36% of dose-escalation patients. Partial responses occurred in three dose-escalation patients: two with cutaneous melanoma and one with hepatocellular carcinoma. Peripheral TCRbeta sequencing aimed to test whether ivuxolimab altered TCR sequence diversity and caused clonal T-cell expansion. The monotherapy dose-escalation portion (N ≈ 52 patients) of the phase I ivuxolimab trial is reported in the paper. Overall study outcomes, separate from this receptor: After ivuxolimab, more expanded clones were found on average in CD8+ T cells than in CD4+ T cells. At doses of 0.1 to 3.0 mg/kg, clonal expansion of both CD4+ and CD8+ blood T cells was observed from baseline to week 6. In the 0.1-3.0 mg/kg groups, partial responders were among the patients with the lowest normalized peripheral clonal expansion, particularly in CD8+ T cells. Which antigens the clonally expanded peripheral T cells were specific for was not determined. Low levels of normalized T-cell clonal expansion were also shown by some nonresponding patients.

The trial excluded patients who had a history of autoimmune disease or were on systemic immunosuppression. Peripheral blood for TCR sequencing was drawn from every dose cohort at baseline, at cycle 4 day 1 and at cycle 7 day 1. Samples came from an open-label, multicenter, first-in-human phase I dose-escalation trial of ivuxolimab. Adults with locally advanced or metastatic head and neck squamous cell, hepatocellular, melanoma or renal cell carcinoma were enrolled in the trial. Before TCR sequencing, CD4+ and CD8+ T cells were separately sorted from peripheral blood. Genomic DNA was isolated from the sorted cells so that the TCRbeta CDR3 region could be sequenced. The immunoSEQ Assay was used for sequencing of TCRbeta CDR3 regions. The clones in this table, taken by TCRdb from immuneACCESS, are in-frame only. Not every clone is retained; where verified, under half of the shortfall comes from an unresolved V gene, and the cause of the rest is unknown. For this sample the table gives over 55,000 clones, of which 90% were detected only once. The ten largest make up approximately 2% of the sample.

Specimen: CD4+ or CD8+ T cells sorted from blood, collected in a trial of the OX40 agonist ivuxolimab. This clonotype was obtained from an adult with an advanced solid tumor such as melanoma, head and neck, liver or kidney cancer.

DNA sequence: TGTGCCAGCAGTGTTATTACTAGCGGGGCCTACAATGAGCAGTTCTTC. Translated, it gives CASSVITSGAYNEQFF. The chain uses TRBV25-1 and TRBJ2-1; 10 bases in the middle match TRBD2. The cysteine opens and the phenylalanine closes a CDR3 of 16 amino acids. Of all the DNA, just the CDR3 is kept, 48 bases in frame from base 1. The germline V gene yields MGHDK for CDR1 and SYGVNS for CDR2. The junction shows trimming of 4 bases on V and 2 bases on J, and the gene matches do not reach 5 bases of it. Beyond the CDR3, the reference TRBV25-1 and TRBJ2-1 genes provide the residues; the full variable domain reads: EADIYQTPRYLVIGTGKKITLECSQTMGHDKMYWYQQDPGMELHLIHYSYGVNSTEKGDLSSESTVSRIRTEHFPLTLESARPSHTSQYLCASSVITSGAYNEQFFGPGTRLTVL.